These 16 T cell receptor beta chains came from one sample sequenced in a study of cytomegalovirus exposure and HLA in healthy donors. Use of 60 Vbeta and 13 Jbeta primers characterized the PCR. The table came from immunoSEQ multiplex PCR; TCRdb's copy has only in-frame clones and leaves some out. The sample has some 180,000 clones; approximately 80% are singletons. Input material: PBMCs. Receptors originate from a woman aged 25 to 45 in good health and CMV-seropositive.

The chain has TRBV15 and TRBJ2-5; 10 bases agree with TRBD2. The CDR3 runs 20 residues. The germline V gene encodes CDR1 LNHNV and CDR2 YYDKDF (reference sequence). V lost 1 base to trimming and J lost 2 bases; unmatched junction nucleotides: 16. CDR3 in amino acids: CATSRVRLAGDSHPQETQYF. DNA of the CDR3: TGTGCCACCAGCAGAGTACGGCTAGCGGGAGATTCCCATCCGCAAGAGACCCAGTACTTC.

In its sample, this clone was seen once. The rearrangement links TRBV7-2 to TRBJ1-6, with D possibly being TRBD1 (6 bases). There are 14 residues in the CDR3. The germline CDR1 and CDR2 sequences are SGHTA and FQGNSA. V shed 2 bases and J shed 8 bases, with 10 bases lying between them. The DNA for the CDR3 is TGTGCCAGCAGCTTAAGGAGGACAGATTCACCCCTCCACTTT. It encodes CASSLRRTDSPLHF.

This clone was seen a few times. The V and J genes are TRBV2 and TRBJ1-5; TRBD1 matches 9 bases. J gave up 7 bases and V 6 bases, and 4 bases lay outside the gene matches. The CDR3 is 13 residues long. Germline CDR1 reads SNHLY; CDR2 reads FYNNEI. The CDR3 DNA reads TGTGCCAGCAGGGGGGACAGGGAACAGCCCCAGCATTTT. Protein sequence: CASRGDREQPQHF.

This clone was seen a few times. The rearrangement joins TRBV6-6 to TRBJ2-5; 8 nucleotides agree with TRBD1. The CDR3 covers 14 residues. The V gene's germline CDR1 is MNHNY and CDR2 SVGAGI (reference sequence). J gave up 5 bases and V 5 bases, and 7 bases lay outside the gene matches. CDR3 in amino acids: CASSPWTGLETQYF. In DNA, the CDR3 is TGTGCCAGCAGTCCCTGGACAGGGTTGGAGACCCAGTACTTC.

V usage is TRBV5-1 and J usage is TRBJ2-3; 9 nucleotides match TRBD2. Germline-derived CDR1 and CDR2 are SGHRS and YFSETQ. This CDR3 contains 14 residues. The V segment lost 2 bases and the J segment 5 bases; nucleotides outside the gene matches: 3. The chain's CDR3 is CASSLGSGRDTQYF. Here the CDR3 DNA reads TGCGCCAGCAGCTTAGGTAGCGGGAGAGATACGCAGTATTTT. Supplemented by reference TRBV5-1 and TRBJ2-3, the full variable domain reads KAGVTQTPRYLIKTRGQQVTLSCSPISGHRSVSWYQQTPGQGLQFLFEYFSETQRNKGNFPGRFSGRQFSNSRSEMNVSTLELGDSALYLCASSLGSGRDTQYFGPGTRLTVL.

In this sample, this clone turned up once. The J gene is TRBJ1-5, the V gene TRBV7-8, with TRBD1 matching 11 bases. The trim removed 3 bases at V and 2 bases at J, leaving 3 bases unmatched. The CDR3 is 16 residues long. Germline CDR1 is SGHVS and CDR2 is FQNEAQ. The CDR3 loop reads CASSLGQGVRNQPQHF. The CDR3 coding sequence is TGTGCCAGCAGCTTGGGACAGGGGGTGCGCAATCAGCCCCAGCATTTT.

CDR3 protein: CATTRGTGELFF. CDR3 DNA: TGTGCCACCACCAGGGGAACCGGGGAGCTGTTTTTT. The rearrangement uses TRBV6-5 and TRBJ2-2; perhaps TRBD1 as D (6 bases). Germline V gives CDR1 MNHEY, CDR2 SVGAGI. With 10 bases removed from V and 5 bases from J, the gap between germline ends came to 11 bases. The CDR3 is 12 residues long.

This clone was seen only a few times. The rearrangement joins TRBV5-1 to TRBJ2-3; possible D gene TRBD2, 5 bases. This CDR3 has 14 residues. V was trimmed by 1 base and J by 6 bases, leaving 12 bases between them. Per the germline V gene, CDR1 is SGHRS and CDR2 is YFSETQ. CDR3 sequence (DNA): TGCGCCAGCAGCTTGTTGAGGGCTCGGGATACGCAGTATTTT. This sequence encodes CASSLLRARDTQYF.

V and J are TRBV5-1 and TRBJ2-5; D is uncertain. V was clipped by 0 bases and J by 2 bases, with 8 bases between them. CDR1 is SGHRS, CDR2 YFSETQ, per germline. The CDR3 length is 14 residues. The CDR3 sequence is CASSLAWQQETQYF. The CDR3, as DNA: TGCGCCAGCAGCTTGGCGTGGCAGCAAGAGACCCAGTACTTC.

The rearrangement joins TRBV7-9 to TRBJ2-1; 15 nucleotides agree with TRBD2. Unmatched junction bases numbered 3, after V lost 5 bases and J lost 4 bases. Germline CDR1 reads SEHNR; CDR2 reads FQNEAQ (reference sequence). The CDR3 is 16 residues long. The CDR3 DNA reads TGTGCCAGCAGCCGTGGGACTAGCGGGGGGTACAATGAGCAGTTCTTC. It is translated as CASSRGTSGGYNEQFF.

V and J are TRBV21-1 and TRBJ1-1. TRBV21-1 is shown as a pseudogene. This CDR3 region has 15 residues. The CDR3 here is CASSKGGAMNTEAFF. CDR3 nucleotide sequence: TGTGCCAGCAGCAAAGGGGGAGCCATGAACACTGAAGCTTTCTTT.

The rearrangement uses TRBV5-1 and TRBJ2-1; 8 nucleotides match TRBD2. This CDR3 is 17 amino acids long. V trimming: 0 bases; J trimming: 8 bases; junction bases outside the gene matches: 13. Germline CDR1 reads SGHRS; CDR2 reads YFSETQ. The CDR3 bases are TGCGCCAGCAGCTTGGTGGCGGGGGGACCTACGCGTTATGAGCAGTTCTTC. It yields the protein CASSLVAGGPTRYEQFF.

The rearrangement links TRBV9 to TRBJ2-7; D unresolved. Germline V gene lookup returns CDR1 SGDLS and CDR2 YYNGEE. The CDR3 has 15 residues. Trimming left V 4 bases short and J 0 bases short, with 14 bases between. CDR3 protein: CASSPSAHSSYEQYF. The CDR3 nucleotides are TGTGCCAGCAGCCCCTCAGCGCATAGCTCCTACGAGCAGTACTTC.

The chain has TRBV6-4 and TRBJ1-6; 12 bases are a match to TRBD1. Germline lookup yields CDR1 MRHNA and CDR2 SNTAGT. This CDR3 is 18 amino acids long. V trimming: 4 bases; J trimming: 8 bases; junction bases outside the gene matches: 12. The CDR3 region has the DNA TGTGCCAGCAGTGGCCCCGCCGGGACAGGGGGCGCCCATTCACCCCTCCACTTT. Encoded protein: CASSGPAGTGGAHSPLHF.

The chain carries TRBV7-9 and TRBJ2-7; TRBD2 agrees at 14 bases. V lost 2 bases and J lost 2; bases outside the gene matches: 11. The CDR3 runs 19 residues. CDR1 SEHNR and CDR2 FQNEAQ come from the germline V gene (reference sequence). CDR3 nucleotide sequence: TGTGCCAGCAGCTTAAGAGGGGCCGGGACTAGCGGGGGAACCTACGAGCAGTACTTC. Encoded protein: CASSLRGAGTSGGTYEQYF.

Worth noting for this clone: This same CDR3 is encoded by further DNA sequences in the sample. The rearrangement links TRBV12-5 to TRBJ1-2; 7 bases fit TRBD1. Trimming removed 2 bases from V and 0 bases from J; junction bases left unmatched: 9. Germline-derived CDR1 and CDR2 are LGHNT and FRNRAP. The CDR3 is 17 amino acids. The DNA for the CDR3 is TGTGCTAGTGGTTTGTGGGGGCCCGACAGGGCTAACTATGGCTACACCTTC. It encodes CASGLWGPDRANYGYTF.